A selection of T cell receptor beta chains follows, all from one sample in a study of blood T cell repertoires in COVID-19. Clones were sequenced by immunoSEQ multiplex PCR, and TCRdb holds only the in-frame ones, with some missing. The repertoire holds about 310,000 clones, with around 90% as singletons. Material: peripheral blood. Receptors originate from a man aged 50 or older with active or convalescent COVID-19. Each CDR3 is given with its conserved first and last residue. The order of the fields is clone size, D gene, V gene, J gene, CDR3 protein, CDR3 DNA. D genes are given only for firm matches. The size entry is marked missing in some rows and otherwise reads once, few, many or a size class.

.	TRBD1	TRBV15	TRBJ1-5	CATSREGQGNQPQHF	TGTGCCACCAGCAGAGAAGGACAGGGGAATCAGCCCCAGCATTTT
.	.	TRBV19	TRBJ1-4	CASSSRRTSPLYNEKLFF	TGTGCCAGTAGTTCCCGAAGGACATCCCCACTTTACAATGAAAAACTGTTTTTT
.	TRBD1	TRBV4-1	TRBJ1-5	CASSPGTGNQPQHF	TGCGCCAGCAGCCCCGGGACAGGCAATCAGCCCCAGCATTTT
once	TRBD1	TRBV5-8	TRBJ2-5	CASSSGQGFLRETQYF	TGTGCCAGCAGCTCGGGACAGGGTTTTTTACGGGAGACCCAGTACTTC
.	.	TRBV7-9	TRBJ1-6	CASSFGGSGNSPLHF	TGTGCCAGCAGCTTTGGAGGGTCTGGAAATTCACCCCTCCACTTT
.	TRBD1	TRBV5-1	TRBJ1-2	CASSAGGSGYGYTF	TGCGCCAGCAGCGCAGGGGGCTCGGGGTATGGCTACACCTTC
once	.	TRBV7-6	TRBJ1-3	CASSLFSGEINTIYF	TGTGCCAGCAGCTTATTTTCGGGAGAGATAAACACCATATATTTT
.	.	TRBV11-2	TRBJ2-3	CASSLAGADTQYF	TGTGCCAGCAGCTTAGCGGGGGCAGATACGCAGTATTTT
.	.	TRBV5-1	TRBJ2-1	CASRDNDNEQFF	TGCGCCAGCCGGGACAATGACAATGAGCAGTTCTTC
few	.	TRBV4-2	TRBJ2-7	CASSLNYEQYF	TGTGCCAGCAGTCTTAACTACGAGCAGTACTTC
.	TRBD1	TRBV5-4	TRBJ1-1	CASSAGQIYTEAFF	TGTGCCAGCAGCGCGGGACAGATATACACTGAAGCTTTCTTT
few	.	TRBV3-1/TRBV3-2	TRBJ2-2	CASSQLGRSNTGELFF	TGTGCCAGCAGCCAACTGGGGCGTTCGAACACCGGGGAGCTGTTTTTT
.	TRBD1	TRBV10-3	TRBJ2-2	CAILGTVNAKLFF	TGTGCCATCCTGGGGACAGTAAACGCGAAGCTGTTTTTT
.	TRBD1	TRBV7-9	TRBJ1-2	CASSVGQGPDGYTF	TGTGCCAGCAGCGTGGGACAGGGCCCTGATGGCTACACCTTC
.	.	TRBV6-6	TRBJ1-2	CALRGVDDYGYTF	TGTGCGCTCAGGGGAGTCGATGACTATGGCTACACCTTC
.	.	TRBV2	TRBJ1-5	CASSVEQGNQPQHF	TGTGCCAGCAGTGTAGAACAGGGCAATCAGCCCCAGCATTTT
.	TRBD1	TRBV18	TRBJ1-4	CASHPGTANEKLFF	TGTGCCAGCCACCCCGGGACAGCTAATGAAAAACTGTTTTTT
.	TRBD1	TRBV5-1	TRBJ1-1	CASSLAMALTGVRDTEAFF	TGCGCCAGCAGCTTGGCCATGGCCCTTACAGGGGTCAGGGACACTGAAGCTTTCTTT
.	TRBD1	TRBV29-1	TRBJ1-5	CSVLDRGPSQPQHF	TGCAGCGTTCTGGACAGGGGGCCAAGTCAGCCCCAGCATTTT
few	TRBD1	TRBV15	TRBJ1-4	CATSRRWTGDFAYRVEKLFF	TGTGCCACCAGCAGACGGTGGACAGGGGATTTTGCGTATAGAGTTGAAAAACTGTTTTTT
.	.	TRBV11-3	TRBJ2-5	CASSSSRGLPQETQYF	TGTGCCAGCAGCTCTTCAAGGGGCCTTCCCCAAGAGACCCAGTACTTC
.	.	TRBV5-1	TRBJ1-2	CASSPRFRGAGHGYTF	TGCGCCAGCAGCCCTAGATTCAGGGGCGCCGGCCATGGCTACACCTTC
.	TRBD1	TRBV27	TRBJ1-2	CASSLSYRGYGYTF	TGTGCCAGCAGTTTATCGTACAGGGGCTATGGCTACACCTTC
once	.	TRBV28	TRBJ1-5	CASSPNQPQHF	TGTGCCAGCAGCCCGAATCAGCCCCAGCATTTT
.	.	TRBV19	TRBJ2-3	CASSNRGTDTQYF	TGTGCCAGTAGTAACAGGGGCACAGATACGCAGTATTTT
.	TRBD2	TRBV18	TRBJ2-7	CASSPGLAGSYEQYF	TGTGCCAGCTCACCGGGACTAGCGGGAAGCTACGAGCAGTACTTC
.	.	TRBV5-4	TRBJ1-1	CASSLDRDNMNTEAFF	TGTGCCAGCAGCTTGGACAGAGACAACATGAACACTGAAGCTTTCTTT
once	.	TRBV6-5	TRBJ2-3	CASSFGSVSTDTQYF	TGTGCCAGCAGTTTCGGGAGTGTGAGCACAGATACGCAGTATTTT
.	.	TRBV12-3/TRBV12-4	TRBJ2-1	CASSFNRWNEQFF	TGTGCCAGCAGTTTTAACAGGTGGAATGAGCAGTTCTTC
.	.	TRBV7-9	TRBJ1-1	CASSLGQPNTEAFF	TGTGCCAGCAGCTTAGGACAGCCGAACACTGAAGCTTTCTTT
.	.	TRBV10-2	TRBJ2-5	CASSERETQYF	TGCGCCAGCAGTGAACGGGAGACCCAGTACTTC
few	.	TRBV7-9	TRBJ1-5	CASTHDLGGAEPQHF	TGTGCCAGCACCCATGACTTGGGGGGAGCGGAGCCCCAGCATTTT
.	.	TRBV5-1	TRBJ2-6	CASSFTTVTGANVLTF	TGCGCCAGCAGCTTCACAACAGTGACCGGGGCCAACGTCCTGACTTTC
.	.	TRBV9	TRBJ2-3	CASSVGPGFMADTQYF	TGTGCCAGCAGCGTTGGACCGGGGTTTATGGCAGATACGCAGTATTTT
.	TRBD1	TRBV7-8	TRBJ1-5	CASSGHRGFQPQHF	TGTGCCAGCAGCGGACACAGGGGTTTTCAGCCCCAGCATTTT
.	.	TRBV10-3	TRBJ2-2	CAISPRDTSGELFF	TGTGCCATCAGCCCTAGGGACACATCTGGGGAGCTGTTTTTT
.	.	TRBV5-1	TRBJ2-7	CASKGIAGTSYEQYF	TGCGCCAGCAAGGGGATCGCGGGAACCTCCTACGAGCAGTACTTC
.	.	TRBV2	TRBJ2-3	CASSVNRDPTDTQYF	TGTGCCAGCAGTGTCAATCGGGATCCAACAGATACGCAGTATTTT
.	TRBD1	TRBV29-1	TRBJ1-2	CSVGEGGADGYTF	TGCAGCGTTGGGGAAGGGGGCGCGGATGGCTACACCTTC
.	.	TRBV7-2	TRBJ2-3	CASSFIGQSTDTQYF	TGTGCCAGCAGCTTTATAGGACAGAGCACAGATACGCAGTATTTT
.	.	TRBV29-1	TRBJ2-5	CSVRTHSGETQYF	TGCAGCGTCAGGACACATTCGGGAGAGACCCAGTACTTC
.	TRBD2	TRBV5-4	TRBJ2-1	CASSSTGTSGSLEQFF	TGTGCCAGCAGTTCGACCGGGACTAGCGGGAGTTTGGAGCAGTTCTTC
.	TRBD1	TRBV5-1	TRBJ2-3	CASRGRGSTDTQYF	TGCGCCAGCAGGGGCAGGGGGAGCACAGATACGCAGTATTTT
.	.	TRBV5-5	TRBJ2-1	CATNSGYEQFF	TGTGCCACCAATAGCGGCTATGAGCAGTTCTTC
few	.	TRBV7-9	TRBJ1-2	CASSLQTDITNYGYTF	TGTGCCAGCAGCTTACAGACCGACATCACTAACTATGGCTACACCTTC
.	TRBD2	TRBV23-1	TRBJ2-3	CASASGTSGTNTQYF	TGCGCCAGCGCCTCCGGGACTAGCGGAACGAATACGCAGTATTTT